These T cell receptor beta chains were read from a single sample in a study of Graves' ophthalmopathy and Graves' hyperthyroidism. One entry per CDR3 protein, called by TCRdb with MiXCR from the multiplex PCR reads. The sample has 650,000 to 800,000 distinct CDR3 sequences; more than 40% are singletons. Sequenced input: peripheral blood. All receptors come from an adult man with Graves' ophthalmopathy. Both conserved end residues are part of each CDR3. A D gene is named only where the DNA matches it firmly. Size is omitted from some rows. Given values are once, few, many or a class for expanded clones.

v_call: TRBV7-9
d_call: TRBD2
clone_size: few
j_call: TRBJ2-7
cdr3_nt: TGTGCCAGCAGCTTACGGGAGGGCTCCTACGAGCAGTACTTC
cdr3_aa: CASSLREGSYEQYF

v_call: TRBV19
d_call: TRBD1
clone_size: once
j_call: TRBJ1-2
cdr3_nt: TGTGCCAGGAGTGACGACAGGGTGTATGGCTACACCTTC
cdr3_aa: CARSDDRVYGYTF

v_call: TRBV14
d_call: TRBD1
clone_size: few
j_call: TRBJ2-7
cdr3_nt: TGTGCCAGCAGCTTAGAACAGGGGACGGGCGAGCAGTACTTC
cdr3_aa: CASSLEQGTGEQYF

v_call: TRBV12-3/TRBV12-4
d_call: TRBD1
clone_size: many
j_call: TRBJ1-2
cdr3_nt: TGTGCCAGCAGTTTGAGCAGGGGGCCTAACTATGGCTACACCTTC
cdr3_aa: CASSLSRGPNYGYTF

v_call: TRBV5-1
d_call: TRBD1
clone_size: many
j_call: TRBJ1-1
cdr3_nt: TGCGCCAGCAGCCCCAGGGGGAGAACTGAAGCTTTCTTT
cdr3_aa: CASSPRGRTEAFF

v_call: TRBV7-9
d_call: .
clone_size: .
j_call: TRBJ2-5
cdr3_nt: TGTGCCAGCAGGGGATACTCCTTGGCGGAGACCCAGTACTTC
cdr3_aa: CASRGYSLAETQYF

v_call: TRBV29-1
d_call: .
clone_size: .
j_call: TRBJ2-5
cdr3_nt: TGCAGCGTTGGAAGGAACCAAGAGACCCAGTACTTC
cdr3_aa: CSVGRNQETQYF

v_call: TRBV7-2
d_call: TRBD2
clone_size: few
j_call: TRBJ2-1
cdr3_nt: TGTGCCAGCAGCACCCGGGGGGGAGCTAGCGGATACAATGAGCAGTTCTTC
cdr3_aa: CASSTRGGASGYNEQFF

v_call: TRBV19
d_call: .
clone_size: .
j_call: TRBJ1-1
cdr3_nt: TGTGCCAGTAGTATATTTGTCGGCTCTGGAGCTTTCTTT
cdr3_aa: CASSIFVGSGAFF

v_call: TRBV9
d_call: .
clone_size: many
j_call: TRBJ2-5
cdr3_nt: TGTGCCAGCAGCGTAGAGGAGTGGAGAGGGTGGGAGACCCAGTACTTC
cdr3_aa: CASSVEEWRGWETQYF

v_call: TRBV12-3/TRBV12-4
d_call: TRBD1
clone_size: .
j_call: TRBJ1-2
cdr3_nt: TGTGCCAGCAGTTTTCGGGACAGGGAGTTTGGCTACACCTTC
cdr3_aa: CASSFRDREFGYTF

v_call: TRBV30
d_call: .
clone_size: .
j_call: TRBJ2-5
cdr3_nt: TGTGCCTGGAGTGTTAAGGAGACCCAGTACTTC
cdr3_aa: CAWSVKETQYF

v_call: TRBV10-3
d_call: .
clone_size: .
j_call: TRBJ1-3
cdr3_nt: TGTGCCAGCAGTCCTGGACGGCCGAGCTCTGGAAACACCATATATTTT
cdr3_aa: CASSPGRPSSGNTIYF

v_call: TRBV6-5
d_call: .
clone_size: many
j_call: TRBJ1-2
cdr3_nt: TGTGCCAGCAAACGGGAAAACTATGGCTACACCTTC
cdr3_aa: CASKRENYGYTF

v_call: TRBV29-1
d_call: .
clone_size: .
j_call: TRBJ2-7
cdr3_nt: TGCAGCGTTGCAAATCCGGGGGACTCCTACGAGCAGTACTTC
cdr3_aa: CSVANPGDSYEQYF

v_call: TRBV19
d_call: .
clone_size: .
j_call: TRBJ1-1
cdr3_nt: TGTGCCTGGAGTGTACCGGGGTTGAACACTGAAGCTTTCTTT
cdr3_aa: CAWSVPGLNTEAFF

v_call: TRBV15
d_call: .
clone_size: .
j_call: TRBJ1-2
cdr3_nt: TGTGCCACCAGCAGTGATTTTTGGGACCCAACTCTTAACTATGGCTACACCTTC
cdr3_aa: CATSSDFWDPTLNYGYTF

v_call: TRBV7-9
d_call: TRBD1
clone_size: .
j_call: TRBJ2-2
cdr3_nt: TGTGCCAGCAGCTTAGCGATGTTTCAGGACAGGGGGCAAAGCGGGGAGCTGTTTTTT
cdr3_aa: CASSLAMFQDRGQSGELFF

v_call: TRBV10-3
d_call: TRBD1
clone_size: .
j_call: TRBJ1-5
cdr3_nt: TGTGCCAGCAGTTACTTGGGACAGCTCAATAGCAATCAGCCCCAGCATTTT
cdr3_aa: CASSYLGQLNSNQPQHF

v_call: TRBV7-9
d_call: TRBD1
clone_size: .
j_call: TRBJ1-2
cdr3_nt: TGTGCCAGCAGTGAAGTCGGACAGGGTATCTATGGCTACACCTTC
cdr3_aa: CASSEVGQGIYGYTF

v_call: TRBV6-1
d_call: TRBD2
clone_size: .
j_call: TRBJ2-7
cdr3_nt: TGTGCCAGCAGCCCCTTTGGGGGAGGGCCGGTACGGCCTTACTTC
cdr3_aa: CASSPFGGGPVRPYF

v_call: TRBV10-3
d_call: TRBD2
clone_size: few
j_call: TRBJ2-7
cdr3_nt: TGTGCCAGCAGTTTATTCGCGGGGGGGAACGACGAGCAGTACTTC
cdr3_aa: CASSLFAGGNDEQYF

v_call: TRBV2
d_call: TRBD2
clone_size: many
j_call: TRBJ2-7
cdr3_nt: TGTGCCAGCAGTCCTCCTGGGGGGGACCAGCAGTACTTC
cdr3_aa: CASSPPGGDQQYF

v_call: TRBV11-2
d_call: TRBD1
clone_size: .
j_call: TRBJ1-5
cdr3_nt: TGTGCCAGCAGCGGGGGACAGGGGTTCAATAGCAATCAGCCCCAGCATTTT
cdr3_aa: CASSGGQGFNSNQPQHF

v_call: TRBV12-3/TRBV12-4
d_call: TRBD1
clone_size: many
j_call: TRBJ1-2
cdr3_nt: TGTGCCAGCAGGGTGACAGGGTACTATGGCTACACCTTC
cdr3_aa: CASRVTGYYGYTF

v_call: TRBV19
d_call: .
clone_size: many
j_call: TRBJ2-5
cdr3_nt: TGTGCCAGTAGACAGTTCGAAGGAGAGACCCAGTACTTC
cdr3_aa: CASRQFEGETQYF

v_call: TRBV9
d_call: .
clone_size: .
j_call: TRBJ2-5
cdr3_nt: TGTGCCAGCAGCCCCCGGTGGGGAGTTGGGCAAGAGACCCAGTACTTC
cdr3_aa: CASSPRWGVGQETQYF

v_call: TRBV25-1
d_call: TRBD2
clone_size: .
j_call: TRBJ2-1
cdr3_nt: TGTGCCAGCAGTGAGACGGTTCTAGGGACTATCCCGAAATCCTACAATGAGCAGTTCTTC
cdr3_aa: CASSETVLGTIPKSYNEQFF

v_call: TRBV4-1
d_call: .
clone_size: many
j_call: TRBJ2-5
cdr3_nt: TGCGCCAGCAGCCACCGGATTCAAGAGACCCAGTACTTC
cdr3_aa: CASSHRIQETQYF

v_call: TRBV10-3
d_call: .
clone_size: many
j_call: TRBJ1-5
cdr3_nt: TGTGCCATCAGTGAGTCTGGGGGTCATCAGCCCCAGCATTTT
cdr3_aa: CAISESGGHQPQHF

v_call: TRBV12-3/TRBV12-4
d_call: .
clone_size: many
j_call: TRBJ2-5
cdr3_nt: TGTGCCAGCAGTCCCGGGGGAGCAGGAGAGACCCAGTACTTC
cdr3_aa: CASSPGGAGETQYF